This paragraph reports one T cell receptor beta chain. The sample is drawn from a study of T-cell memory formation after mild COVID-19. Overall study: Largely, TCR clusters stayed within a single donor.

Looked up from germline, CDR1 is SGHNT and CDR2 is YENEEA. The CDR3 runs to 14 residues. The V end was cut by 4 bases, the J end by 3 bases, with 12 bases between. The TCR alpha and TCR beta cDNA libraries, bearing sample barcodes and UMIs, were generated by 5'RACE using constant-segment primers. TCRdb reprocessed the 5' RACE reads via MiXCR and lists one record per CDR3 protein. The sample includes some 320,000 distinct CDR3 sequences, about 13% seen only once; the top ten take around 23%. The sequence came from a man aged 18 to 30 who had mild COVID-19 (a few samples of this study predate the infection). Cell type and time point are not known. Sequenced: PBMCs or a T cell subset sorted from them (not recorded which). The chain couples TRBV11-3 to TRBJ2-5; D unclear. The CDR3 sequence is CASSYRGREETQYF. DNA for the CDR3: TGTGCCAGCAGCTACCGAGGACGGGAAGAGACCCAGTACTTC.